Presented here are 29 T cell receptor beta chains from one specimen sequenced in a study of T cells after yellow fever vaccination. Each CDR3 protein gets one entry after TCRdb re-called the 5' RACE reads with MiXCR. The sample consists of more than 120,000 distinct CDR3 sequences, 7% to 9% of them appearing once. The specimen comprised CD4+ T cells sorted from PBMCs, sampled 5 days after the yellow fever booster vaccination. The receptors stem from a man aged 25-45 years who received the YFV17D yellow fever vaccine.

Many counts were recorded for this clonotype. The rearrangement links TRBV14 to TRBJ2-7; D gene uncertain. The CDR3 has 12 residues. CDR1 and CDR2 (germline): SGHDN, FVKESK. Trimming removed 2 bases from V and 2 bases from J, with 4 bases in between. CDR3: CASSQFTYEQYF. The CDR3 nucleotides are TGTGCCAGCAGCCAATTCACCTACGAGCAGTACTTC. Variable domain in full (rest from reference TRBV14 and TRBJ2-7): EAGVTQFPSHSVIEKGQTVTLRCDPISGHDNLYWYRRVMGKEIKFLLHFVKESKQDESGMPNNRFLAERTGGTYSTLKVQPAELEDSGVYFCASSQFTYEQYFGPGTRLTVT.

As to this clonotype: This may come from a read error, since a much larger clone is one base off. This rearrangement joins TRBV6-2 or TRBV6-3 to TRBJ2-1; 9 bases fit TRBD2. The germline V gene encodes CDR1 MNHEY and CDR2 SVGEGT. V was pared by 6 bases and J by 13 bases, with 22 bases of the junction left unmatched. CDR3 length: 17 amino acids. CDR3 nucleotides: TGTGCCAGCAGCCGTAGGACTTGGCGGGAGGGTCGAGGTGACCAGTTCTTC. Protein product: CASSRRTWREGRGDQFF.

At least ten counts were recorded for this clonotype. The rearrangement joins TRBV12-3 or TRBV12-4 to TRBJ2-2; D is possibly TRBD1 (5 bases). The CDR3 extends over 14 amino acids. Trimming removed 5 bases from V and 2 bases from J, with 9 bases in between. CDR3 in amino acids: CASSKTVNTGELFF. As DNA, the CDR3 is TGTGCCAGCAGTAAGACAGTTAACACCGGGGAGCTGTTTTTT.

This clonotype was detected ten times or more. The rearrangement links TRBV5-1 to TRBJ2-2; 9 bases map to TRBD1. CDR3 size: 15 residues. The J segment lost 3 bases and the V segment lost 4 bases, leaving 4 bases of the junction unmatched. Germline-derived CDR1 and CDR2 are SGHRS and YFSETQ. The CDR3 region has the DNA TGCGCCAGCAGCGACGGGACAGGGTACACCGGGGAGCTGTTTTTT. It is translated as CASSDGTGYTGELFF.

The rearrangement uses TRBV23-1 and TRBJ2-2, with unresolved D. TRBV23-1 is an ORF, and what it does is uncertain. The CDR3 sequence is 17 residues long. Deletions cut 9 bases from V and 0 bases from J, with 20 bases between. CDR3 loop: CARGRMDHKTNTGELFF. The CDR3, as DNA: TGCGCCAGGGGTCGGATGGACCATAAAACGAACACCGGGGAGCTGTTTTTT.

The table lists this clonotype with many counts. The rearrangement links TRBV12-3 or TRBV12-4 to TRBJ2-5; 11 bases line up with TRBD2. V shed 6 bases and J 2 bases; nucleotides not matched to a gene: 5. CDR3 length: 15 amino acids. CDR3 coding DNA: TGTGCCAGCAGAAATAGCGGGAGGGGACAAGAGACCCAGTACTTC. It is translated as CASRNSGRGQETQYF.

This clonotype came up many times. This chain connects TRBV28 to TRBJ1-4, with 7 bases that match TRBD1. Germline CDR1 is MDHEN and CDR2 is SYDVKM. Trimming removed 4 bases from V and 7 bases from J; junction bases left unmatched: 6. The length of the CDR3 is 14 residues. CDR3 amino acids: CASSSGQSPEKLFF. In nucleotides, the CDR3 is TGTGCCAGCAGTTCGGGACAGTCCCCTGAAAAACTGTTTTTT.

The chain has TRBV4-2 and TRBJ2-1; perhaps D is TRBD1 or TRBD2 (6 bases each). The germline V gene encodes CDR1 LGHNA and CDR2 YNFKEQ. The CDR3 runs 15 residues. The V end lost 2 bases, the J end lost 8 bases, and 16 bases lay between the germline ends. The CDR3 DNA reads as TGTGCCAGCAGCCAACAGGGGAGGCTATGGGATGAGCAGTTCTTC. This gives the protein CASSQQGRLWDEQFF.

This clonotype came up many times. The chain joins TRBV20-1 to TRBJ2-7; D unclear. Germline V gene data show CDR1 as DFQATT and CDR2 as SNEGSKA (reference sequence). This CDR3 spans 14 amino acids. V lost 0 bases, J lost 3 bases, and 12 bases lay in between. The CDR3 loop is CSARDPRFLYEQYF. CDR3 sequence (DNA): TGCAGTGCTAGAGATCCCCGATTTCTCTACGAGCAGTACTTC.

This clonotype was recorded many times. The rearrangement links TRBV12-3 or TRBV12-4 to TRBJ1-3, with D possibly TRBD1 on 5 matching bases. Trimming cost V 1 base and J 0 bases, with 7 bases left between them. The CDR3 runs 15 residues. The CDR3 region has the DNA TGTGCCAGCAGTTTAGGACAGTTCTCTGGAAACACCATATATTTT. Its translation: CASSLGQFSGNTIYF.

Many counts were recorded for this clonotype. Germline and junction disagree at one end, which may indicate a read error. The rearrangement uses TRBV7-8 and TRBJ2-7; D is ambiguous. CDR1 and CDR2 from the germline V gene are SGHVS and FQNEAQ. CDR3 length equals 13 residues. CDR3: CASSLVASYEQYF. The CDR3 DNA reads TGTGCCAGCAGTTTAGTCGCCTCCTACGAGCAGTACTTC.

With regard to this clonotype: A much larger clone lies one base from this, so it may be a read error. J is TRBJ2-7 and V is TRBV7-2, with a possible D match to TRBD1 (6 bases). CDR3 length: 13 residues. Looked up from germline, CDR1 is SGHTA and CDR2 is FQGNSA. Trimming stripped 8 bases from V and 5 bases from J, with 16 bases between. The chain's CDR3 is CASCQGTANEQYF. In nucleotides, the CDR3 is TGTGCCAGCTGCCAGGGGACGGCCAACGAGCAGTACTTC.

This clonotype appeared many times. The genes are TRBV20-1 and TRBJ2-5; no clear D. CDR1 is DFQATT, CDR2 SNEGSKA, per germline (reference sequence). Trimming shortened V by 6 bases and J by 1 base, and 15 bases separated the two germline ends. The CDR3 has 14 residues. CDR3 bases: TGCAGTGCCCCACAGCCGGCGAGCCAAGAGACCCAGTACTTC. Translation: CSAPQPASQETQYF.

This clonotype came up many times. The CDR3: CASSQPPGQGWQETQYF. CDR3 DNA sequence: TGTGCCAGCAGCCAACCCCCGGGCCAGGGGTGGCAAGAGACCCAGTACTTC. The chain uses TRBV14 and TRBJ2-5, with a possible D match to TRBD1 (6 bases). The V end lost 2 bases, the J end lost 2 bases, and 18 bases lay between the germline ends. CDR3 length: 17 residues. Germline V CDR1 and CDR2: SGHDN, FVKESK.

This clonotype occurred many times. The chain joins TRBV7-2 to TRBJ1-5; D gene unclear. V lost 3 bases to trimming and J lost 2 bases, with 5 bases between them. CDR1 and CDR2 (germline): SGHTA, FQGNSA. The CDR3 covers 13 residues. The CDR3 here is CASSFEGNQPQHF. The CDR3 nucleotides read TGTGCCAGCAGCTTCGAGGGCAATCAGCCCCAGCATTTT.

This clonotype was counted ten times or more. Written as DNA, the CDR3 is TGTGCCAGCAGCCTGACTAGCGCCTTAGCCAAAAACATTCAGTACTTC. Amino acid sequence: CASSLTSALAKNIQYF. V and J are TRBV5-6 and TRBJ2-4; TRBD2 matches 8 bases. The CDR3 extends over 16 amino acids. The germline gives CDR1 SGHDT, CDR2 YYEEEE. V lost 4 bases to trimming and J lost 0 bases; unmatched junction nucleotides: 6.

This clonotype has ten or more counts. V gene TRBV6-6 combines with J gene TRBJ2-5; a weak D match, TRBD1 (6 bases). Trimming took 3 bases from V and 7 from J, leaving 12 bases between them. The germline gives CDR1 MNHNY, CDR2 SVGAGI (reference sequence). The CDR3 consists of 13 residues. For the CDR3, the DNA is TGTGCCAGCAGTTATACAGGGATGGGGACCCAGTACTTC. Encoded protein: CASSYTGMGTQYF.

This clonotype appeared many times. The CDR3: CSANLRTAQETQYF. CDR3 in DNA: TGCAGTGCCAACCTAAGGACAGCACAAGAGACCCAGTACTTC. The chain recombines TRBV20-1 with TRBJ2-5; perhaps TRBD1 as D (6 bases). This CDR3 has 14 residues. Germline V gives CDR1 DFQATT, CDR2 SNEGSKA (reference sequence). V lost 6 bases and J lost 2, with 16 bases in between.

This clonotype was counted ten times or more. This chain joins TRBV6-5 and TRBJ2-3; 11 bases are shared with TRBD2. V lost 4 bases and J lost 3; bases outside the gene matches: 12. The CDR3 contains 18 residues. Germline-derived CDR1 and CDR2 are MNHEY and SVGAGI. CDR3 DNA: TGTGCCAGCAGTTCCCCGGGGGGGACTAGCGGAGCGACAGATACGCAGTATTTT. Its protein product is CASSSPGGTSGATDTQYF.

This clonotype was seen repeatedly, ten times or more. This chain joins TRBV7-2 and TRBJ2-3; unclear D gene. Germline V gives CDR1 SGHTA, CDR2 FQGNSA. Trimming removed 1 base from V and 3 bases from J, with 11 bases in between. This CDR3 has 15 amino acids. The CDR3 sequence: CASSLGRGVTDTQYF. In nucleotides, the CDR3 is TGTGCCAGCAGCTTAGGTAGAGGAGTAACAGATACGCAGTATTTT.

This clonotype was recorded at least ten times. This rearrangement joins TRBV5-1 to TRBJ2-1, with 16 bases aligning to TRBD2. The CDR3 consists of 18 residues. V lost 4 bases, J lost 9 bases, and 13 bases stayed unmatched. Per germline, CDR1 SGHRS and CDR2 YFSETQ. The CDR3 spells CASSQGPGLAGGLGEQFF. The CDR3 DNA sequence: TGCGCCAGCAGCCAAGGGCCGGGACTAGCGGGAGGGCTCGGTGAGCAGTTCTTC.

The chain uses TRBV20-1 and TRBJ2-3; possibly TRBD2 for D (6 bases). Per the germline V gene, CDR1 is DFQATT and CDR2 is SNEGSKA (reference sequence). The CDR3 has 13 residues. Trimming removed 6 bases at V and 0 bases at J, with 10 bases between. The CDR3 bases are TGCAGTGCCCCGAGCGGGAGCACAGATACGCAGTATTTT. Protein sequence: CSAPSGSTDTQYF.

Remarks on this clonotype: A much larger clone is a single base away; this may be a read error. The V call is TRBV9, the J call TRBJ2-1, with D unresolved. The germline gives CDR1 SGDLS, CDR2 YYNGEE. This CDR3 contains 14 residues. Deletions cut 2 bases from V and 7 bases from J, with 13 bases between. The CDR3 DNA is TGTGCCAGCAGCGTTCCCTCTTCCGAGAATGAGCAGTTCTTC. Translating it yields CASSVPSSENEQFF.

This clonotype has at least ten counts. The chain carries TRBV6-1 and TRBJ2-3; 8 bases line up with TRBD1. Germline assignment: CDR1 MNHNS and CDR2 SASEGT. V trimming: 6 bases; J trimming: 8 bases; junction bases outside the gene matches: 10. The CDR3 covers 14 residues. CDR3 in DNA: TGTGCCAGCAGCCGCGACAGGGGCGATTTTACGCAGTATTTT. It specifies CASSRDRGDFTQYF.

The V and J genes are TRBV12-3 or TRBV12-4 and TRBJ2-3, with no clear D. This CDR3 has 15 amino acids. Deletions cut 6 bases from V and 3 bases from J, with 16 bases between. CDR3 DNA sequence: TGTGCCAGCAGGCCCGGAAGGGCGAAGACAGATACGCAGTATTTT. As protein: CASRPGRAKTDTQYF.

At least ten counts were recorded for this clonotype. The chain recombines TRBV6-5 with TRBJ2-1, with D hard to call. Germline V CDR1 and CDR2: MNHEY, SVGAGI. The V and J ends lost 0 bases and 5 bases respectively, with 14 bases between them. This CDR3 region has 16 residues. The CDR3 DNA reads as TGTGCCAGCAGTTACTCCCCCCGAAGGATGAACAATGAGCAGTTCTTC. Its protein product is CASSYSPRRMNNEQFF.

This CDR3 is CASSQDGAPGMEGSNQPQHF. CDR3 in DNA: TGCGCCAGCAGCCAAGATGGAGCGCCAGGGATGGAAGGAAGCAATCAGCCCCAGCATTTT. This sequence joins TRBV4-3 and TRBJ1-5; D perhaps matches TRBD1 (5 bases). The CDR3 consists of 20 residues. The germline CDR1 and CDR2 sequences are LGHNA and YSLEER. Deletions cut 0 bases from V and 1 base from J, with 22 bases between.

This clonotype occurred a few times. This chain connects TRBV20-1 to TRBJ2-7; perhaps TRBD2 as D (6 bases). The CDR3 is 12 residues long. V lost 3 bases, J lost 8 bases, and 14 bases lay in between. From germline, CDR1 is DFQATT and CDR2 SNEGSKA (reference sequence). This chain's CDR3 is CSASGLTNKQYF. CDR3 sequence (DNA): TGCAGTGCTAGTGGACTAACCAATAAGCAGTACTTC.

This clonotype was counted only a few times. The rearrangement links TRBV18 to TRBJ2-3, with D uncertain. V was shortened by 3 bases and J by 0 bases, with 13 bases between the two germline ends. CDR3 length: 16 residues. Germline loops: CDR1 KGHSH, CDR2 LQKENI. This chain's CDR3 is CASSPIVGSSTDTQYF. The DNA for the CDR3 is TGTGCCAGCTCACCTATAGTAGGATCTAGCACAGATACGCAGTATTTT. Combining the CDR3 with reference TRBV18 and TRBJ2-3 gives the whole variable domain NAGVMQNPRHLVRRRGQEARLRCSPMKGHSHVYWYRQLPEEGLKFMVYLQKENIIDESGMPKERFSAEFPKEGPSILRIQQVVRGDSAAYFCASSPIVGSSTDTQYFGPGTRLTVL.